Listed below are T cell receptor beta chains from one sample, sequenced in a study of Graves' ophthalmopathy and Graves' hyperthyroidism. One entry per CDR3 protein, called by TCRdb with MiXCR from the multiplex PCR reads. The table lists around 670,000 distinct CDR3 sequences, about 44% of them singletons. The specimen sequenced was peripheral blood. The receptors derive from an adult man with Graves' ophthalmopathy. CDR3s include the opening cysteine and the closing phenylalanine or tryptophan. A D gene is named only where the DNA matches it firmly. Clone size is shown for a subset of rows, as once, few, many or a class of expanded clone.

j_gene: TRBJ2-7; v_gene: TRBV29-1; d_gene: NA; abundance: many; CDR3nt: TGCAGCGTTGTTCTTCCAGGAGATCTCTACGAGCAGTACTTC; CDR3aa: CSVVLPGDLYEQYF
j_gene: TRBJ2-2; v_gene: TRBV7-9; d_gene: NA; abundance: NA; CDR3nt: TGTGCCAGCAGCTTAGGTCCGCCAGGGGAGAGCACCGGGGAGCTGTTTTTT; CDR3aa: CASSLGPPGESTGELFF
j_gene: TRBJ1-5; v_gene: TRBV24-1; d_gene: NA; abundance: NA; CDR3nt: TGTGCTAGAGACCCAGGGTCCAATCAGCCCCAGCATTTT; CDR3aa: CARDPGSNQPQHF
j_gene: TRBJ2-5; v_gene: TRBV19; d_gene: NA; abundance: few; CDR3nt: TGTGCCAGTAGTATTGGGCCGTACCAAGAGACCCAGTACTTC; CDR3aa: CASSIGPYQETQYF
j_gene: TRBJ2-5; v_gene: TRBV15; d_gene: NA; abundance: many; CDR3nt: TGTGCCACCAGCAGAGCCTCGACCCAGTACTTC; CDR3aa: CATSRASTQYF
j_gene: TRBJ1-5; v_gene: TRBV24-1; d_gene: NA; abundance: NA; CDR3nt: TGTGCCACCAGTGACCCAGGGTTGAGCAATCAGCCCCAGCATTTT; CDR3aa: CATSDPGLSNQPQHF
j_gene: TRBJ1-2; v_gene: TRBV9; d_gene: NA; abundance: many; CDR3nt: TGTGCCAGCAGCGTAGTCGACGGGAGGGGCTACACCTTC; CDR3aa: CASSVVDGRGYTF
j_gene: TRBJ1-2; v_gene: TRBV2; d_gene: NA; abundance: NA; CDR3nt: TGTGCCAGCAGACTACTCAGGGGAATCGATGGCTACACCTTC; CDR3aa: CASRLLRGIDGYTF
j_gene: TRBJ2-7; v_gene: TRBV20-1; d_gene: TRBD2; abundance: few; CDR3nt: TGCAGTGCCCAAGCGGGGGGCATAGACGAGCAGTACTTC; CDR3aa: CSAQAGGIDEQYF
j_gene: TRBJ1-5; v_gene: TRBV29-1; d_gene: TRBD1; abundance: NA; CDR3nt: TGCAGCGTTGCGGGACAGGGCGGCAATCAGCCCCAGCATTTT; CDR3aa: CSVAGQGGNQPQHF
j_gene: TRBJ1-2; v_gene: TRBV29-1; d_gene: TRBD1; abundance: NA; CDR3nt: TGCAGCCTAAGAGACAGGGGTGACTATGGCTACACCTTC; CDR3aa: CSLRDRGDYGYTF
j_gene: TRBJ1-5; v_gene: TRBV6-5; d_gene: TRBD1; abundance: NA; CDR3nt: TGTGCCAGCAGAAAAACAGGGGGAGGGGGTCAGCCCCAGCATTTT; CDR3aa: CASRKTGGGGQPQHF
j_gene: TRBJ1-1; v_gene: TRBV25-1; d_gene: TRBD1; abundance: NA; CDR3nt: TGTGCCAGCAGTGCTAGAAATGACAGGGGCAGCACTGAAGCTTTCTTT; CDR3aa: CASSARNDRGSTEAFF
j_gene: TRBJ2-7; v_gene: TRBV7-9; d_gene: TRBD1; abundance: NA; CDR3nt: TGTGCCAGCGTCGGGACAGCGACCTACGAGCAGTACTTC; CDR3aa: CASVGTATYEQYF
j_gene: TRBJ2-7; v_gene: TRBV7-3; d_gene: NA; abundance: NA; CDR3nt: TGTGCCAGCAGCCGAATACAGGGCGATATTGACGAGCAGTACTTC; CDR3aa: CASSRIQGDIDEQYF
j_gene: TRBJ2-3; v_gene: TRBV15; d_gene: TRBD2; abundance: few; CDR3nt: TGTGCCACCAGCCCCTTGGAAACTCTAGCGGGGGGCGATACGCAGTATTTT; CDR3aa: CATSPLETLAGGDTQYF
j_gene: TRBJ1-3; v_gene: TRBV19; d_gene: NA; abundance: few; CDR3nt: TGTGCCAGTAGGCGGACTGTACACTCTGGAAACACCATATATTTT; CDR3aa: CASRRTVHSGNTIYF
j_gene: TRBJ2-7; v_gene: TRBV2; d_gene: TRBD2; abundance: many; CDR3nt: TGTGCCAGCAGTACCGGGACTAGATCCCACGAGCAGTACTTC; CDR3aa: CASSTGTRSHEQYF
j_gene: TRBJ1-2; v_gene: TRBV29-1; d_gene: NA; abundance: NA; CDR3nt: TGCAGCGTGGACACTAACTATGGCTACACCTTC; CDR3aa: CSVDTNYGYTF
j_gene: TRBJ1-6; v_gene: TRBV7-2; d_gene: TRBD1; abundance: NA; CDR3nt: TGTGCCAGCAGAAATGACAGGGCGGGAAATAATTCACCCCTCCACTTT; CDR3aa: CASRNDRAGNNSPLHF
j_gene: TRBJ1-5; v_gene: TRBV4-3; d_gene: TRBD1; abundance: NA; CDR3nt: TGCGCCAGCAGCCTCTACAGGGGTGGAAGCAATCAGCCCCAGCATTTT; CDR3aa: CASSLYRGGSNQPQHF
j_gene: TRBJ2-7; v_gene: TRBV28; d_gene: NA; abundance: few; CDR3nt: TGTGCCAGCAGGAGTACATCCTACGAGCAGTACTTC; CDR3aa: CASRSTSYEQYF
j_gene: TRBJ1-1; v_gene: TRBV6-5; d_gene: NA; abundance: few; CDR3nt: TGTGCCAGCAGTTACGTGGCAGGCACTGAAGCTTTCTTT; CDR3aa: CASSYVAGTEAFF
j_gene: TRBJ1-4; v_gene: TRBV20-1; d_gene: NA; abundance: few; CDR3nt: TGCAGTGCTAGAGCGGGGGGGGCTAATGAAAAACTGTTTTTT; CDR3aa: CSARAGGANEKLFF
j_gene: TRBJ1-1; v_gene: TRBV19; d_gene: TRBD1; abundance: few; CDR3nt: TGTGCCAGTAGTCTCCGGGACAGGGGAAGCACGCGAGCTTTCTTT; CDR3aa: CASSLRDRGSTRAFF
j_gene: TRBJ1-5; v_gene: TRBV5-6; d_gene: NA; abundance: NA; CDR3nt: TGTGCCAGCAGCTTGGGAAGGCTCGCTCAGCCCCAGCATTTT; CDR3aa: CASSLGRLAQPQHF
j_gene: TRBJ1-6; v_gene: TRBV9; d_gene: NA; abundance: NA; CDR3nt: TGTGCCAGCAGCCGGGACACGTTAAATTCACCCCTCCACTTT; CDR3aa: CASSRDTLNSPLHF
j_gene: TRBJ2-7; v_gene: TRBV7-2; d_gene: TRBD1; abundance: NA; CDR3nt: TGTGCCAGCAGTTTACGCAGGGGGCCACCCTACGAGCAGTACTTC; CDR3aa: CASSLRRGPPYEQYF
j_gene: TRBJ2-5; v_gene: TRBV12-3/TRBV12-4; d_gene: NA; abundance: few; CDR3nt: TGTGCCAGCAGTTACGTCGGACAACTGGAGACCCAGTACTTC; CDR3aa: CASSYVGQLETQYF
j_gene: TRBJ2-7; v_gene: TRBV11-1; d_gene: NA; abundance: NA; CDR3nt: TGTGCCAGCAGTTACTCGAGAGTAACAACCTACGAGCAGTACTTC; CDR3aa: CASSYSRVTTYEQYF
j_gene: TRBJ2-2; v_gene: TRBV7-9; d_gene: TRBD2; abundance: few; CDR3nt: TGTGCCAGCAGCTTGGATGGGGGGGGCACCGGGGAGCTGTTTTTT; CDR3aa: CASSLDGGGTGELFF
j_gene: TRBJ1-6; v_gene: TRBV11-3; d_gene: TRBD1; abundance: NA; CDR3nt: TGTGCCAGCAGCTTGGAACGGGGACAGGGCAATTCACCCCTCCACTTT; CDR3aa: CASSLERGQGNSPLHF
j_gene: TRBJ1-2; v_gene: TRBV7-6; d_gene: NA; abundance: NA; CDR3nt: TGTGCCTGGAGTGTAAATGGATATGGCTACACCTTC; CDR3aa: CAWSVNGYGYTF
j_gene: TRBJ2-2; v_gene: TRBV14; d_gene: NA; abundance: few; CDR3nt: TGTGCCAGCAGCCATCGGTCCGCCACTAACACCGGGGAGCTGTTTTTT; CDR3aa: CASSHRSATNTGELFF
j_gene: TRBJ2-5; v_gene: TRBV20-1; d_gene: TRBD2; abundance: NA; CDR3nt: TGCAGTGCTAGAGCCCCACTGTCTAGCGGGGGGTCCAGACACTTC; CDR3aa: CSARAPLSSGGSRHF
j_gene: TRBJ2-7; v_gene: TRBV12-3/TRBV12-4; d_gene: NA; abundance: NA; CDR3nt: TGTGCTAGTGGTTTCGGGACACACGAGCAGTACTTC; CDR3aa: CASGFGTHEQYF
j_gene: TRBJ2-3; v_gene: TRBV20-1; d_gene: TRBD2; abundance: few; CDR3nt: TGCAGTGCTAGAGTCAGCGGGGGGGTGAATACGCAGTATTTT; CDR3aa: CSARVSGGVNTQYF
j_gene: TRBJ1-4; v_gene: TRBV29-1; d_gene: TRBD1; abundance: many; CDR3nt: TGCAGCGTTGCGGGGGCCAGGGGGCTAGGGGAAAAACTGTTTTTT; CDR3aa: CSVAGARGLGEKLFF
j_gene: TRBJ1-4; v_gene: TRBV5-4; d_gene: NA; abundance: few; CDR3nt: TGTGCCAGCAGCCCTGAACAGAAAACTAATGAAAAACTGTTTTTT; CDR3aa: CASSPEQKTNEKLFF
j_gene: TRBJ1-1; v_gene: TRBV9; d_gene: NA; abundance: many; CDR3nt: TGTGCCAGCAGCGTAGTGTCCGGGACTGAAGCTTTCTTT; CDR3aa: CASSVVSGTEAFF
j_gene: TRBJ2-7; v_gene: TRBV7-2; d_gene: NA; abundance: few; CDR3nt: TGTGCCAGCAGCCGCCCTGGGACTCTCTACGAGCAGTACTTC; CDR3aa: CASSRPGTLYEQYF
j_gene: TRBJ1-2; v_gene: TRBV7-9; d_gene: NA; abundance: few; CDR3nt: TGTGCCAGCAGCCAAGGAGCAGGGAAAGGTGGCTACACCTTC; CDR3aa: CASSQGAGKGGYTF